This TCR beta chain is from a study of identical twins. All donors comprised healthy Caucasians. The CDR3 is made up of 15 amino acids. Germline CDR1 and CDR2: SGHTA and FQGTGA. The ends lost 1 base at V and 4 bases at J; junction bases unmatched: 6. Each CDR3 protein is one row after TCRdb ran MiXCR on the 5' RACE reads. The table has 400,000 to 650,000 distinct CDR3 sequences, roughly 21% seen once. The same sample was also used in a study of T cells expressing NK-cell markers. That publication notes: Whether expanded NKG2C+ T cell clones recognized HCMV stayed uncertain.

The sequence came from a woman in her late teens or twenties in good health. The sample was CD4+ T cells sorted from blood. V gene TRBV7-3 combines with J gene TRBJ2-5; 7 bases fit TRBD2. The CDR3 nucleotides read TGTGCCAGCAGCTTAATGGGGGGGGAAGGAGAGACCCAGTACTTC. Residues: CASSLMGGEGETQYF.